The TCR beta chain under discussion was sequenced for a study of T cell clonality in common variable immunodeficiency. Study-wide results and limits: Common variable immunodeficiency TCR beta sequences reportedly had fewer deletions and N-nucleotide insertions.

The table came from immunoSEQ multiplex PCR; TCRdb's copy has only in-frame clones and leaves some out. The data show about 33,000 clones, with none appearing a single time. V was pared by 3 bases and J by 1 base, with 9 bases between. The germline V gene has CDR1 DFQATT and CDR2 SNEGSKA (reference sequence). This CDR3 spans 13 amino acids. Of note for this clone: The target antigen is unknown. The CDR3 goes on 3 residues after the read ends, and that part is filled in from the germline J gene.

The TCR comes from a human donor with common variable immunodeficiency. The sequenced sample was peripheral blood mononuclear cells. The chain joins TRBV20-1 to TRBJ1-2; the D gene is possibly TRBD1 (6 bases). The part of the CDR3 DNA that was read is TGCAGTGCTAGGAAGGACAGTAACTATGGC. Amino acids: CSARKDSNYG. The whole CDR3 protein reads CSARKDSNYGYTF.